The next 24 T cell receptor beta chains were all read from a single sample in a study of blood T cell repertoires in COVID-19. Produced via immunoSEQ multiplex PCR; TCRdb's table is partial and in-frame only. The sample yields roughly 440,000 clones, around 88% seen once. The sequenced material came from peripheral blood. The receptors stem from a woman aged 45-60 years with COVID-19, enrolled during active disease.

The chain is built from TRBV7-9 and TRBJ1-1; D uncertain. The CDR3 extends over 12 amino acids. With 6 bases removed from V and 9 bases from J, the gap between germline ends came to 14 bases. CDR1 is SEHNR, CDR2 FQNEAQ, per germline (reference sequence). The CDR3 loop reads CASSPTTGKAFF. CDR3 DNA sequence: TGTGCCAGCAGTCCTACGACGGGAAAAGCTTTCTTT.

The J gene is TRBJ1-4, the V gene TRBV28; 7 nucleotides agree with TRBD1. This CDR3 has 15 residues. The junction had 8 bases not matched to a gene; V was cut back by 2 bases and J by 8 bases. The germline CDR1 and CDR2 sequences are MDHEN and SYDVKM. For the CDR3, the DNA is TGTGCCAGCAGTTTAAAGGGGGCGCCGGCCGAAAAACTGTTTTTT. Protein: CASSLKGAPAEKLFF.

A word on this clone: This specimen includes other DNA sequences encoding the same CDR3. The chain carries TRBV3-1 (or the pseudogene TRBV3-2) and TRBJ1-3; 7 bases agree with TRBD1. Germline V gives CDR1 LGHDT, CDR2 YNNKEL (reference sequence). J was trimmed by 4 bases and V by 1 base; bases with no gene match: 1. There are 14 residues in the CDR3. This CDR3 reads CASSQGTGGNTIYF. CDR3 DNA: TGTGCCAGCAGCCAAGGGACAGGAGGAAACACCATATATTTT.

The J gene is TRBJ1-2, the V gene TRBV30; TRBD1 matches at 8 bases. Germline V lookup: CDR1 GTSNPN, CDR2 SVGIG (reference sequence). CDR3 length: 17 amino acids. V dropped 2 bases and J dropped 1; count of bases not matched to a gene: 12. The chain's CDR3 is CAWSPITRQGSNYGYTF. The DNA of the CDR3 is TGTGCCTGGAGTCCCATCACGAGACAGGGGAGTAACTATGGCTACACCTTC.

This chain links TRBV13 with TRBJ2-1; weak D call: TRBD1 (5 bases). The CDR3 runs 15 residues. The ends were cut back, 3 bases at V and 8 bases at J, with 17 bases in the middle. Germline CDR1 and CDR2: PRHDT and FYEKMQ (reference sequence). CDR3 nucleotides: TGTGCCAGCAGCTTCTGGACATCCCCCGTGGATGAGCAGTTCTTC. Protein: CASSFWTSPVDEQFF.

CDR3: CASSLGQRLNEQFF. The CDR3 nucleotides read TGCGCCAGCAGCCTGGGACAGCGATTAAATGAGCAGTTCTTC. The chain combines TRBV4-1 with TRBJ2-1; 7 bases match TRBD1. Germline lookup yields CDR1 MGHRA and CDR2 YSYEKL. The CDR3 runs to 14 residues. V gave up 4 bases and J gave up 7 bases; unmatched junction bases: 7.

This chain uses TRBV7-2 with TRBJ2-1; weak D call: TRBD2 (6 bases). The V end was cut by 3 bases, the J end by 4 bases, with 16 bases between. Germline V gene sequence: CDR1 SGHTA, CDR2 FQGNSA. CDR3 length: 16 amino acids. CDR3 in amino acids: CASSLGLSDLYNEQFF. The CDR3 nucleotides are TGTGCCAGCAGCTTGGGACTTAGCGACTTGTACAATGAGCAGTTCTTC.

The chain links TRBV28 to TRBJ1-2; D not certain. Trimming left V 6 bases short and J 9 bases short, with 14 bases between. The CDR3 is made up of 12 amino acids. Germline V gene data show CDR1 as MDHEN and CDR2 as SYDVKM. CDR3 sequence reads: CASRGGAQRYTF. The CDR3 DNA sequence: TGTGCCAGCAGGGGTGGAGCACAACGCTACACCTTC.

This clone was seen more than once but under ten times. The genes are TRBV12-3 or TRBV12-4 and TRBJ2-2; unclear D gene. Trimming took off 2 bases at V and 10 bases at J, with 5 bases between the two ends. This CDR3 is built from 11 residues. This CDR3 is CASSLQMELFF. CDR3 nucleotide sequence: TGTGCCAGCAGTTTACAGATGGAGCTGTTTTTT.

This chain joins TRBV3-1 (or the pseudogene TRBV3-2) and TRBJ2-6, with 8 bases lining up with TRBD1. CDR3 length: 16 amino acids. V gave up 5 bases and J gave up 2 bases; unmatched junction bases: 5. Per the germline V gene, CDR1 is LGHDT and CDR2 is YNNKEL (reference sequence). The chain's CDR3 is CASSFDRGAGANVLTF. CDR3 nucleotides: TGTGCCAGCAGCTTTGACAGGGGAGCTGGGGCCAACGTCCTGACTTTC.

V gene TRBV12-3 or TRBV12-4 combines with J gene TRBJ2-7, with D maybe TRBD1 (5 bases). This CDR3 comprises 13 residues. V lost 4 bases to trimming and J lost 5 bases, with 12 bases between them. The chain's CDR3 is CASSWTPQDEQYF. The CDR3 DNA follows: TGTGCCAGCAGTTGGACACCTCAGGACGAGCAGTACTTC.

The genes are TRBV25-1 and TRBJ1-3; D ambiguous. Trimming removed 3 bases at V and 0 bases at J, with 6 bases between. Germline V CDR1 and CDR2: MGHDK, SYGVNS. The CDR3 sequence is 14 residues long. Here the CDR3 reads CASSDQYSGNTIYF. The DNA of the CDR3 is TGTGCCAGCAGTGATCAGTACTCTGGAAACACCATATATTTT. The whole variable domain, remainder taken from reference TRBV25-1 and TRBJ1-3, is EADIYQTPRYLVIGTGKKITLECSQTMGHDKMYWYQQDPGMELHLIHYSYGVNSTEKGDLSSESTVSRIRTEHFPLTLESARPSHTSQYLCASSDQYSGNTIYFGEGSWLTVV.

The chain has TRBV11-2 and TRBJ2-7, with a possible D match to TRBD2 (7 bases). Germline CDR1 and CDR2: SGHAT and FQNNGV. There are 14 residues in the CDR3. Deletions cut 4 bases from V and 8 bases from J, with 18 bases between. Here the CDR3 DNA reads TGTGCCAGCAGCTCGAGTCGGGGGGCACCGAAGCAGTACTTC. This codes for CASSSSRGAPKQYF.

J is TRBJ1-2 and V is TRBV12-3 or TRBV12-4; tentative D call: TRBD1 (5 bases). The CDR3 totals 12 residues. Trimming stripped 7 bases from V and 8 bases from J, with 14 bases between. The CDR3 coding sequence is TGTGCCAGCACTTCCCGCGGGGGAGGCTACACCTTC. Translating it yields CASTSRGGGYTF.

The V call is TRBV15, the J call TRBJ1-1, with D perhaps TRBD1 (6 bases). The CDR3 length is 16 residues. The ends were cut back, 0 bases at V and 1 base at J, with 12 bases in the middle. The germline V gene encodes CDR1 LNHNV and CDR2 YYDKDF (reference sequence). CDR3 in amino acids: CATSREGTRGNTEAFF. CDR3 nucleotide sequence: TGTGCCACCAGCAGAGAGGGCACCAGGGGGAACACTGAAGCTTTCTTT.

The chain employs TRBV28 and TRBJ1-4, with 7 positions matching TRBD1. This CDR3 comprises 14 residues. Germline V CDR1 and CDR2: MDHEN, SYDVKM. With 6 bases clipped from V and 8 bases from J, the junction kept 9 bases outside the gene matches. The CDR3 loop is CASSPRGQDEKLFF. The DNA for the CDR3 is TGTGCCAGCAGCCCTCGTGGACAGGACGAAAAACTGTTTTTT.

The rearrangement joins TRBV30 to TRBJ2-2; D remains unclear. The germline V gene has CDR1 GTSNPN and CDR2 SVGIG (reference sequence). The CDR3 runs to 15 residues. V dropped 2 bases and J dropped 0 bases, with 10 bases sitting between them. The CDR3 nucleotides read TGTGCCTGGAGTCACAGATTCGCGAACACCGGGGAGCTGTTTTTT. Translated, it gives CAWSHRFANTGELFF.

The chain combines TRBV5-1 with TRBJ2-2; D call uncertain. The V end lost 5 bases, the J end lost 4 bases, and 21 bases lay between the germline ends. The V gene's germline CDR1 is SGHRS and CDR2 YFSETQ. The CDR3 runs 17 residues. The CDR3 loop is CASSVGRSPPTTGELFF. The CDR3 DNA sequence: TGCGCCAGCAGTGTTGGTCGGTCTCCTCCTACCACCGGGGAGCTGTTTTTT.

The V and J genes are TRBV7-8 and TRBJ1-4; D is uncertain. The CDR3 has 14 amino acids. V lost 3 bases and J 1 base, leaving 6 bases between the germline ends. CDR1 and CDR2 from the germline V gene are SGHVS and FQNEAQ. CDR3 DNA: TGTGCCAGCAGCTTTTCTTTAACTAATGAAAAACTGTTTTTT. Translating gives CASSFSLTNEKLFF.

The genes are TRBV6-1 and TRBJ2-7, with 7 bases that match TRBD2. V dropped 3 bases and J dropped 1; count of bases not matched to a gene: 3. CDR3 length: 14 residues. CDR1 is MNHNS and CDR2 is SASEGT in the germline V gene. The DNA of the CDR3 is TGTGCCAGCAGTGAGGAGCGGGGATCCTACGAGCAGTACTTC. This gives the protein CASSEERGSYEQYF.

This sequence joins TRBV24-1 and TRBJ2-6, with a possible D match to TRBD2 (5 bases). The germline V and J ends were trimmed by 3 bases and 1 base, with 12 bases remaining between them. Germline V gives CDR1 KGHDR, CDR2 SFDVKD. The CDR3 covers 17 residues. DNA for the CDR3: TGTGCCACCAGTGATCCGGAGGCCGTTTCTGGGGCCAACGTCCTGACTTTC. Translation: CATSDPEAVSGANVLTF.

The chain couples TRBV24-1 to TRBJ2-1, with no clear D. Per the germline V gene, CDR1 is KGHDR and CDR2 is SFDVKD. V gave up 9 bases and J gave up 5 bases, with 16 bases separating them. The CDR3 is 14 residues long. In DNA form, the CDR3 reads TGTGCCACCTCTGTAGCCTCCGACGACAATGAGCAGTTCTTC. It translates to CATSVASDDNEQFF.

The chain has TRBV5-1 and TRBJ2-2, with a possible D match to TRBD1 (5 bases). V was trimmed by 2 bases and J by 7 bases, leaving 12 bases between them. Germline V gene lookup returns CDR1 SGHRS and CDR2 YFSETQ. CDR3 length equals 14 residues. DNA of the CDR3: TGCGCCAGCAGCTTCCAGGGTAGAGGCGGGGAGCTGTTTTTT. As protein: CASSFQGRGGELFF.

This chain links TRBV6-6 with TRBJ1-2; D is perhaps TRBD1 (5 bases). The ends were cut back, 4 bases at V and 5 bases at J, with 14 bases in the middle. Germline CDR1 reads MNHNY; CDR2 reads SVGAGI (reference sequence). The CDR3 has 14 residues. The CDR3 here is CASSSGLLLYGYTF. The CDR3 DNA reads TGTGCCAGCAGTTCAGGGTTACTACTTTATGGCTACACCTTC.